This T cell receptor beta chain was sequenced during a study of OX40 agonist ivuxolimab in advanced cancers. This clone has just a few counts. The CDR3 has 12 amino acids. CDR1 is MNHEY and CDR2 is SMNVEV in the germline V gene (reference sequence). The J segment lost 11 bases and the V segment lost 5 bases, leaving 7 bases of the junction unmatched. Only in-frame clones appear in the TCRdb table, and some are missing; sequencing was by immunoSEQ multiplex PCR. The repertoire consists of 22,000 or so clones, with approximately 80% occurring once and the leading ten covering approximately 30%. The V call is TRBV27, the J call TRBJ1-1, with 8 bases identical to TRBD1. The source is an adult with an advanced solid tumor such as melanoma, head and neck, liver or kidney cancer. This specimen consisted of CD4+ or CD8+ T cells sorted from blood, obtained in a trial of the OX40 agonist ivuxolimab. CDR3 in amino acids: CASSGTGADAFF. For the CDR3, the DNA is TGTGCCAGCAGTGGGACAGGCGCGGACGCTTTCTTT.